This is a list of T cell receptor beta chains from one sample in a study of blood T cell repertoires in COVID-19. This table comes from immunoSEQ multiplex PCR, and its TCRdb copy is limited to in-frame clones, with some not included. Among a few hundred thousand clones listed, around nine tenths were seen once. Sequenced sample: PBMCs or T cells enriched from blood (not recorded which). These TCRs come from a man aged 25 to 45 who had recovered from COVID-19. Each CDR3 is given with its conserved first and last residue. The order of the fields is CDR3 protein, CDR3 DNA, clone size, V gene, D gene, J gene. A D gene is named only where the DNA matches it firmly. Clone size is stated in some rows and not others, as once, few, many or a class when expanded.

CASSDRGETQYF	TGTGCCAGCAGTGACAGGGGTGAGACCCAGTACTTC	.	TRBV2	.	TRBJ2-5
CATSDLAGDEQYF	TGTGCCACCAGTGATTTGGCAGGGGACGAGCAGTACTTC	.	TRBV24-1	.	TRBJ2-7
CASTTTGGTWEQYF	TGTGCCAGCACCACGACGGGGGGAACTTGGGAGCAGTACTTC	.	TRBV5-4	TRBD2	TRBJ2-7
CASNPATSSAATQYF	TGTGCCAGCAACCCGGCGACTAGCTCTGCGGCTACGCAGTATTTT	.	TRBV13	TRBD2	TRBJ2-3
CASSLTGANVLTF	TGTGCCAGCAGCTTGACAGGGGCCAACGTCCTGACTTTC	.	TRBV5-5	.	TRBJ2-6
CASSLGTGVYEKLFF	TGTGCCAGCAGCTTGGGGACAGGGGTCTATGAAAAACTGTTTTTT	once	TRBV5-4	TRBD1	TRBJ1-4
CASSVGEGAHLVSPLHF	TGTGCCAGCAGCGTAGGTGAGGGGGCGCACCTTGTGTCACCCCTCCACTTT	.	TRBV9	TRBD1	TRBJ1-6
CASKVDRAQHF	TGTGCCAGCAAAGTAGACAGAGCCCAGCATTTT	.	TRBV6-5	.	TRBJ1-5
CAISEIQGANSPLHF	TGTGCCATCAGTGAGATACAGGGAGCTAATTCACCCCTCCACTTT	.	TRBV10-3	.	TRBJ1-6
CASSSARVEVQETQYF	TGTGCCAGCAGCTCCGCCAGGGTTGAGGTGCAGGAGACCCAGTACTTC	.	TRBV7-9	.	TRBJ2-5
CASSQEASGGSNTGELFF	TGTGCCAGCAGCCAAGAGGCTAGCGGGGGGTCGAACACCGGGGAGCTGTTTTTT	few	TRBV4-2	TRBD2	TRBJ2-2
CASSAGTAANYGYTF	TGTGCCAGCAGCGCAGGGACAGCCGCTAACTATGGCTACACCTTC	.	TRBV7-9	TRBD1	TRBJ1-2
CASSFEGNNSPLHF	TGCGCCAGCAGCTTTGAGGGAAACAATTCACCCCTCCACTTT	.	TRBV5-1	.	TRBJ1-6
CASSFRTGYYNEQFF	TGTGCCAGCAGCTTTAGGACAGGGTATTACAATGAGCAGTTCTTC	.	TRBV11-1	TRBD1	TRBJ2-1
CASSPGTGSYEQYF	TGTGCCAGCAGCCCGGGGACAGGGAGCTACGAGCAGTACTTC	once	TRBV5-6	TRBD1	TRBJ2-7
CASSETALTGYTF	TGTGCCAGCAGTGAAACAGCTTTGACCGGCTACACCTTC	once	TRBV2	.	TRBJ1-2
CASSLRRGHDTDTQYF	TGTGCCAGCAGTTTACGCAGGGGGCATGACACAGATACGCAGTATTTT	.	TRBV28	TRBD1	TRBJ2-3
CASSMRQFSGYTF	TGTGCCAGTAGTATGCGACAGTTCTCTGGCTACACCTTC	.	TRBV19	.	TRBJ1-2
CSASLQGAANYGYTF	TGCAGTGCTAGTCTTCAGGGGGCGGCAAATTATGGCTACACCTTC	.	TRBV20-1	TRBD1	TRBJ1-2
CASSDTSGEFETQYF	TGTGCCAGCAGTGACACTAGCGGGGAGTTTGAGACCCAGTACTTC	.	TRBV28	TRBD2	TRBJ2-5
CASSQDKASGDNQPQHF	TGTGCCAGCAGCCAAGATAAGGCTTCGGGGGACAATCAGCCCCAGCATTTT	.	TRBV4-2	.	TRBJ1-5
CAWSRGSGGGYEQYF	TGTGCCTGGAGTCGCGGTAGCGGGGGAGGTTACGAGCAGTACTTC	.	TRBV30	TRBD2	TRBJ2-7
CASSVGGSPYTGELFF	TGTGCCAGCAGCGTAGGCGGCAGCCCCTACACCGGGGAGCTGTTTTTT	.	TRBV9	.	TRBJ2-2
CASSWGQINEKLFF	TGCGCCAGCAGCTGGGGACAGATTAATGAAAAACTGTTTTTT	.	TRBV5-1	TRBD1	TRBJ1-4
CAWRIGQGWGSPLHF	TGTGCCTGGAGAATAGGACAGGGTTGGGGTTCACCCCTCCACTTT	few	TRBV30	TRBD1	TRBJ1-6
CASSELTGGRNTIYF	TGTGCCAGCAGTGAATTAACAGGGGGCAGAAACACCATATATTTT	.	TRBV25-1	TRBD1	TRBJ1-3
CATSRGYQGEETQYF	TGTGCCACCAGCAGAGGGTACCAGGGGGAAGAGACCCAGTACTTC	.	TRBV15	TRBD1	TRBJ2-5
CASSLGGQNNSPLHF	TGCGCCAGCAGCTTGGGAGGTCAGAATAATTCACCCCTCCACTTT	.	TRBV5-1	.	TRBJ1-6
CATSTWGDNSPLHF	TGTGCCACCAGCACATGGGGGGACAATTCACCCCTCCACTTT	.	TRBV15	.	TRBJ1-6
CASSQSGGNREKLFF	TGTGCCAGCAGCCAAAGTGGGGGGAACCGTGAAAAACTGTTTTTT	.	TRBV3-1/TRBV3-2	.	TRBJ1-4
CASSPGSGGAYEQYF	TGTGCCAGCTCACCGGGGAGCGGGGGGGCTTACGAGCAGTACTTC	.	TRBV18	TRBD2	TRBJ2-7
CASSSLVGGATDTQYF	TGTGCCAGCAGCTCCCTTGTCGGGGGGGCGACAGATACGCAGTATTTT	once	TRBV7-9	TRBD2	TRBJ2-3
CASRRGQSYNEQFF	TGTGCCAGTAGAAGAGGACAGTCCTACAATGAGCAGTTCTTC	.	TRBV19	.	TRBJ2-1
CASSQDLAVSLAGFDEQFF	TGTGCCAGCAGCCAAGATTTAGCCGTGTCACTAGCGGGGTTCGATGAGCAGTTCTTC	once	TRBV14	TRBD2	TRBJ2-1
CASSERALAGVNEQFF	TGTGCCAGCAGCGAAAGGGCACTAGCGGGGGTCAATGAGCAGTTCTTC	.	TRBV7-3	TRBD2	TRBJ2-1
CASSLDRRTDKNINNEQFF	TGTGCCAGCAGCTTAGACCGGCGGACAGACAAAAATATCAACAATGAGCAGTTCTTC	.	TRBV13	.	TRBJ2-1
CASSLSPQGIGNEQFF	TGCGCCAGCAGCTTGTCACCACAGGGTATTGGCAATGAGCAGTTCTTC	few	TRBV5-1	.	TRBJ2-1
CASSPRPHGTVYNSPLHF	TGTGCCAGCTCACCACGACCCCACGGGACAGTTTATAATTCACCCCTCCACTTT	.	TRBV18	TRBD1	TRBJ1-6
CASSLTGVGTQYF	TGTGCCAGCAGCTTGACAGGGGTGGGTACGCAGTATTTT	.	TRBV7-3	TRBD1	TRBJ2-3
CSVDRGYGYTF	TGCAGCGTTGACCGGGGCTATGGCTACACCTTC	.	TRBV29-1	.	TRBJ1-2
CASSNMDRGISQPQHF	TGTGCCAGCAGCAACATGGACAGGGGCATTAGTCAGCCCCAGCATTTT	.	TRBV5-4	TRBD1	TRBJ1-5
CAARDRDEQYF	TGTGCCGCAAGGGACAGGGACGAGCAGTACTTC	.	TRBV10-3	TRBD1	TRBJ2-7
CASSLGLRTDTQYF	TGTGCCAGCAGTTTGGGACTTCGCACAGATACGCAGTATTTT	.	TRBV28	.	TRBJ2-3
CASSEEREVSEQYF	TGTGCCAGCAGCGAGGAGCGGGAGGTGAGCGAGCAGTACTTC	.	TRBV9	TRBD2	TRBJ2-7
CAWTGYADTQYF	TGTGCCTGGACAGGGTACGCAGATACGCAGTATTTT	.	TRBV30	.	TRBJ2-3
CASSLGLAGGNYGYTF	TGTGCCAGCAGCTTAGGATTGGCCGGAGGTAACTATGGCTACACCTTC	.	TRBV7-8	.	TRBJ1-2
CASSPGLARYNEQFF	TGTGCCAGCAGCCCAGGACTAGCGCGCTACAATGAGCAGTTCTTC	.	TRBV7-9	TRBD2	TRBJ2-1
CAISEVGAGREQYF	TGTGCCATCAGTGAGGTTGGGGCAGGGCGAGAGCAGTACTTC	.	TRBV10-3	.	TRBJ2-7
CSVERGQIYGYTF	TGCAGCGTTGAGAGGGGACAGATCTATGGCTACACCTTC	.	TRBV29-1	TRBD1	TRBJ1-2
CASSEALSGSTDTQYF	TGTGCCAGCAGTGAAGCGCTTAGCGGGTCCACAGATACGCAGTATTTT	.	TRBV2	TRBD2	TRBJ2-3
CASSSVTAPTNEKLFF	TGTGCCAGCAGCTCCGTGACAGCCCCAACTAATGAAAAACTGTTTTTT	.	TRBV6-2/TRBV6-3	.	TRBJ1-4
CSVETGMGNQPQHF	TGCAGCGTTGAAACGGGAATGGGCAATCAGCCCCAGCATTTT	.	TRBV29-1	.	TRBJ1-5
CASSQVPFNQPQHF	TGCGCCAGCAGCCAAGTCCCGTTTAATCAGCCCCAGCATTTT	.	TRBV4-1	.	TRBJ1-5
CATSRGGDGPPYEQYF	TGTGCCACCAGCAGGGGGGGGGACGGGCCTCCCTACGAGCAGTACTTC	.	TRBV15	TRBD2	TRBJ2-7